This TCR beta chain was sequenced during a study of blood T cell repertoires in COVID-19 (dated by TCRdb to about 2020). Study-level background: The collaborator samples originated in the United States, Italy and Spain and spanned the acute and convalescent phases of COVID-19. A freely available public database, intended as a resource for researchers studying the immune response to SARS-CoV-2, is where the repertoires were released. The sample metadata nearly always contained a de-identified subject ID, COVID-19 status, age in years and sex. HLA class I and class II types, where available, came from metadata supplied by the sample provider rather than from assay-based typing. Subjects who had been exposed to COVID-19, were actively infected with it, or had recovered from it provided the deeply sampled blood TCRbeta repertoires that made up the dataset. The material from the prospective study consisted of cDNA or gDNA derived from T cells, B-cell-depleted T cells, or PBMCs. Samples came from the ongoing ImmuneRACE study (first 160 participants) plus 1,254 subjects from 6 global collaborators. The investigation overall reported the following: How much clinical and demographic metadata was included differed by source and by participant, and the metadata was provided uncurated.

Cut back by 6 bases and 1 base, the V and J ends lie 9 bases apart. From its cysteine to its phenylalanine, the CDR3 spans 13 amino acids. Left in the record is the CDR3 DNA by itself, 39 bases read in frame from the first base. On this clone itself: Its antigen remains unidentified. The input lacks base qualities; no much larger clone sits a single base away.

Whole blood was collected in K2EDTA tubes by collaborating institutions according to the institutions' own protocols. For TCRbeta analysis, collaborators shipped samples in one of three forms: frozen whole blood, isolated PBMCs, or DNA extracted from either of those sample types. TCRbeta CDR3 regions were amplified from genomic DNA using the immunoSEQ Assay, a bias-controlled multiplex PCR. The original pipeline was this. Nucleated cell counts per sample were estimated from amplification of reference gene primers within the assay. To quantify the absolute abundance of each unique TCRbeta CDR3 rearrangement, sequence reads were collapsed and filtered. Productive Simpson clonality was computed per sample as the square root of Simpson's diversity index over productive rearrangements. Held by TCRdb, this immuneACCESS table contains in-frame sequences only and omits some clones. Under half of the omission traces to an unresolved V gene where checked; the cause of the rest is unknown. V and J calls and clone size are those listed in that table; D and trimming were worked out from the DNA. The sample table lists about 68,000 clones, 65% to 90% of them with a count of one. Jointly, the top ten make up around 43% of the sample.

The V and J segments used are TRBV12-3 or TRBV12-4 and TRBJ1-1; TRBD1 is a weak D gene call, 5 bases matching. The origin of this receptor is a man aged 80 or over with acute or convalescent COVID-19. Sequencing was done on a sample of peripheral blood. CDR3 reads: CASRMTENTEAFF. DNA sequence: TGTGCCAGCAGGATGACAGAGAACACTGAAGCTTTCTTT.